The T cell receptor beta chain described here comes from a study of identical twins. The sample holds many counts of this clonotype. The antigen is not known. With no exceptions, donors were healthy Caucasians. The V end lost 1 base, the J end lost 0 bases, and 6 bases lay between the germline ends. There are 14 residues in the CDR3. Each CDR3 protein is one row after TCRdb ran MiXCR on the 5' RACE reads. The repertoire holds around 670,000 distinct CDR3 sequences, with roughly 6% as singletons. Findings and limits, study-wide: Researchers reported weaker excess twin sharing in beta out-of-frame sequences.

The genes are TRBV12-3 or TRBV12-4 and TRBJ1-1, with D unclear. This sequence originates from a man between 18 and 35 years old in good health. Sequenced input: naive T cells sorted from blood. This CDR3 reads CASSLGPVNTEAFF. Written as DNA, the CDR3 is TGTGCCAGCAGTTTAGGGCCAGTGAACACTGAAGCTTTCTTT.